This T cell receptor (beta chain) is drawn from a study of technical replicates of blood from a few donors. The CDR3 is made up of 13 amino acids. Germline assignment: CDR1 MGHDK and CDR2 SYGVNS. Trimming shortened V by 2 bases and J by 2 bases, and 6 bases separated the two germline ends. Produced via immunoSEQ multiplex PCR; TCRdb's table is partial and in-frame only. The sample records roughly 52,000 clones, 90% to 95% being singletons. Sequenced: PBMCs. This sequence joins TRBV25-1 and TRBJ1-2, with D possibly TRBD1 on 5 matching bases. The clonotype originates from a human donor in good health. Some clones in this sample may be carry-over from other donors' samples. The CDR3 sequence: CASSEQGNYGYTF. In DNA, the CDR3 is TGTGCCAGCAGTGAACAGGGAAACTATGGCTACACCTTC.